This TCR beta chain was retrieved from a study of blood T cell repertoires in COVID-19. This clone was recorded a few times. The data were produced by immunoSEQ multiplex PCR, yet TCRdb's version contains in-frame clones alone and is incomplete. The sample shows some 140,000 clones, about 75% of them seen only once. The CDR3 extends over 15 amino acids. V shed 4 bases and J shed 4 bases, with 13 bases lying between them. The germline gives CDR1 SGHTA, CDR2 FQGNSA. This chain uses TRBV7-2 with TRBJ1-4; D might be TRBD1 (5 bases). The clonotype comes from an elderly man with acute or convalescent COVID-19. Source material: peripheral blood. The DNA of the CDR3 is TGTGCCAGCAGCTCCCATGGGGCTGGTAATGAAAAACTGTTTTTT. As protein: CASSSHGAGNEKLFF.